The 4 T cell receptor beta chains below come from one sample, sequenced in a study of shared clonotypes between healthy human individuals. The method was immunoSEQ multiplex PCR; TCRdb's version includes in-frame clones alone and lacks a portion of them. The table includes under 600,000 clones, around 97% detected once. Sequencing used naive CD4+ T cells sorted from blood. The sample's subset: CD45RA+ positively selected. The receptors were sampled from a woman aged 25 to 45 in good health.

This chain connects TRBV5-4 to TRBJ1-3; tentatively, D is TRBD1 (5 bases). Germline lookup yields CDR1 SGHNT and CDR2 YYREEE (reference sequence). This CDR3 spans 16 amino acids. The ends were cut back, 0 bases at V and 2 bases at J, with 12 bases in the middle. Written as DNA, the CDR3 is TGTGCCAGCAGCTTGGAAACAGGCCTCGCTGGAAACACCATATATTTT. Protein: CASSLETGLAGNTIYF. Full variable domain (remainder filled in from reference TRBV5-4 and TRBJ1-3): ETGVTQSPTHLIKTRGQQVTLRCSSQSGHNTVSWYQQALGQGPQFIFQYYREEENGRGNFPPRFSGLQFPNYSSELNVNALELDDSALYLCASSLETGLAGNTIYFGEGSWLTVV.

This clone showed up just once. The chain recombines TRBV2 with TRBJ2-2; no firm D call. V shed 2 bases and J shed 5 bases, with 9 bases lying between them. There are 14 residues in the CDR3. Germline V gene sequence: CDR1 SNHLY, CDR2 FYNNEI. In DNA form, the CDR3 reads TGTGCCAGCAGTGAACAAGCCCCAACCGGGGAGCTGTTTTTT. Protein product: CASSEQAPTGELFF.

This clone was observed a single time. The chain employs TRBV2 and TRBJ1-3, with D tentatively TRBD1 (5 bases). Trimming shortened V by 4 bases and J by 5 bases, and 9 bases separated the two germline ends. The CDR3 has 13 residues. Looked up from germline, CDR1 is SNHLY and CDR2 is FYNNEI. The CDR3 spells CASSGPGRNTIYF. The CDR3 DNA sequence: TGTGCCAGCAGTGGACCGGGGCGAAACACCATATATTTT.

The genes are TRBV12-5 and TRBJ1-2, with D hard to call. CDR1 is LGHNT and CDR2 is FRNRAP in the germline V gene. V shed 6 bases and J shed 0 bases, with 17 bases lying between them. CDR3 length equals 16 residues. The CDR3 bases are TGTGCTAGTGGGTCCGTGTCGGACCCAGCTAACTATGGCTACACCTTC. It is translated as CASGSVSDPANYGYTF.